These 25 T cell receptor beta chains came from one sample sequenced in a study of OX40 agonist ivuxolimab in advanced cancers. Profiled with immunoSEQ multiplex PCR; TCRdb holds only in-frame clones, not every one. The table records tens of thousands of clones, approximately 81% of them present only once. Here the sequenced sample was CD4+ or CD8+ T cells sorted from blood, taken in a trial of the OX40 agonist ivuxolimab. The receptors shown here come from an adult with an advanced solid tumor such as melanoma, head and neck, liver or kidney cancer.

This clone has just one count. The chain carries TRBV7-8 and TRBJ2-1, with D possibly being TRBD2 (6 bases). Germline V gene lookup returns CDR1 SGHVS and CDR2 FQNEAQ. The CDR3 covers 16 residues. Trimming removed 2 bases at V and 9 bases at J, with 20 bases between. CDR3 DNA sequence: TGTGCCAGCAGCTTATTGGGGCTAGCCCGGGGAGGTGAGCAGTTCTTC. It specifies CASSLLGLARGGEQFF.

The chain employs TRBV7-6 and TRBJ1-4; D is perhaps TRBD1 (5 bases). The CDR3 spans 13 residues. With 6 bases removed from V and 8 bases from J, the gap between germline ends came to 13 bases. From germline, CDR1 is SGHVS and CDR2 FNYEAQ. CDR3 DNA: TGTGCCAGCAGACCCCCGGGGGGGGAAAAACTGTTTTTT. It codes for CASRPPGGEKLFF. The whole variable domain, filled in from reference TRBV7-6 and TRBJ1-4, reads GAGVSQSPRYKVTKRGQDVALRCDPISGHVSLYWYRQALGQGPEFLTYFNYEAQQDKSGLPNDRFSAERPEGSISTLTIQRTEQRDSAMYRCASRPPGGEKLFFGSGTQLSVL.

The V call is TRBV19, the J call TRBJ2-3; 9 bases line up with TRBD2. With 4 bases clipped from V and 6 bases from J, the junction kept 8 bases outside the gene matches. The germline V gene encodes CDR1 LNHDA and CDR2 SQIVND (reference sequence). The CDR3 is 15 amino acids. DNA for the CDR3: TGTGCCAGTAGTAGGCTGGGCGGGGGGGTTGATACGCAGTATTTT. It encodes CASSRLGGGVDTQYF.

This clone was detected many times. The sample holds other DNA sequences that translate to the same CDR3. This chain connects TRBV4-1 to TRBJ2-7; weak D call: TRBD2 (7 bases). The CDR3 is made up of 15 amino acids. Germline loops: CDR1 MGHRA, CDR2 YSYEKL. Between the trimmed V and J ends, which lost 1 base and 2 bases, there was a span of 12 bases. Here the CDR3 DNA reads TGCGCCAGCAGCCAAGGGACGGGGGGCACCTACGAGCAGTACTTC. Residues: CASSQGTGGTYEQYF.

This clone appeared once. The chain uses TRBV15 and TRBJ2-5; D is unresolved. Germline CDR1 is LNHNV and CDR2 is YYDKDF (reference sequence). CDR3 size: 14 residues. Trimming took 4 bases from V and 2 from J, leaving 11 bases between them. Here the CDR3 reads CATSTLDPQETQYF. The CDR3 DNA sequence: TGTGCCACCAGCACTTTGGACCCACAAGAGACCCAGTACTTC.

J is TRBJ2-5 and V is TRBV7-2, with D possibly matching TRBD1 (5 bases). Trimming took 7 bases from V and 4 from J, leaving 16 bases between them. Germline lookup yields CDR1 SGHTA and CDR2 FQGNSA. The CDR3 runs 14 residues. CDR3 in DNA: TGTGCCAGCACCGGCTTATGGCAGGGAGAGACCCAGTACTTC. This encodes CASTGLWQGETQYF. The full variable domain, completed using reference TRBV7-2 and TRBJ2-5, is GAGVSQSPSNKVTEKGKDVELRCDPISGHTALYWYRQSLGQGLEFLIYFQGNSAPDKSGLPSDRFSAERTGGSVSTLTIQRTQQEDSAVYLCASTGLWQGETQYFGPGTRLLVL.

This clone has ten or more counts. The CDR3 is CASSMEGNYGYTF. Written as DNA, the CDR3 is TGTGCCAGTAGTATGGAGGGGAACTATGGCTACACCTTC. The rearrangement links TRBV19 to TRBJ1-2; a weak D match, TRBD1 (5 bases). Between the trimmed V and J ends, which lost 3 bases and 2 bases, there was a span of 7 bases. The CDR3 spans 13 residues. Germline lookup yields CDR1 LNHDA and CDR2 SQIVND (reference sequence). The full variable domain, its missing parts supplied by reference TRBV19 and TRBJ1-2, is DGGITQSPKYLFRKEGQNVTLSCEQNLNHDAMYWYRQDPGQGLRLIYYSQIVNDFQKGDIAEGYSVSREKKESFPLTVTSAQKNPTAFYLCASSMEGNYGYTFGSGTRLTVV.

This rearrangement joins TRBV11-2 to TRBJ2-7; D may be TRBD1 (5 bases). Looked up from germline, CDR1 is SGHAT and CDR2 is FQNNGV. The CDR3 loop spans 14 amino acids. V lost 1 base, J lost 6 bases, and 13 bases lay in between. The DNA for the CDR3 is TGTGCCAGCAGCTTAGTAAGCAGGGTCGGCGAGCAGTACTTC. Translation: CASSLVSRVGEQYF.

This chain uses TRBV28 with TRBJ2-7; D ambiguous. Trimming took 3 bases from V and 3 from J, leaving 15 bases between them. Germline lookup yields CDR1 MDHEN and CDR2 SYDVKM. This CDR3 is built from 15 residues. CDR3 nucleotides: TGTGCCAGCAGTTTGGGTGGCGGTGACTTCTACGAGCAGTACTTC. The encoded protein is CASSLGGGDFYEQYF.

The V and J genes are TRBV4-1 and TRBJ1-3, with 7 bases aligning to TRBD1. CDR3 length equals 19 residues. The trim removed 0 bases at V and 0 bases at J, leaving 11 bases unmatched. Germline V CDR1 and CDR2: MGHRA, YSYEKL. CDR3: CASSQDPGQSYNSGNTIYF. CDR3 sequence (DNA): TGCGCCAGCAGCCAAGATCCGGGACAGTCATATAACTCTGGAAACACCATATATTTT.

This clone has ten or more counts. V gene TRBV27 combines with J gene TRBJ1-5; D possibly corresponds to TRBD1 (6 bases). V shed 2 bases and J shed 1 base, with 9 bases lying between them. CDR1 MNHEY and CDR2 SMNVEV come from the germline V gene (reference sequence). The CDR3 has 15 amino acids. The CDR3 DNA reads TGTGCCAGCAGTTTAATGGGGGCGAGCAATCAGCCCCAGCATTTT. It codes for CASSLMGASNQPQHF.

This clone was seen a handful of times. The V call is TRBV7-9, the J call TRBJ2-3, with a possible D match to TRBD2 (5 bases). This CDR3 contains 16 residues. Germline CDR1 is SEHNR and CDR2 is FQNEAQ (reference sequence). The ends were cut back, 5 bases at V and 1 base at J, with 16 bases in the middle. The CDR3 region is CASSQDQGSGTDTQYF. The CDR3 region has the DNA TGTGCCAGCAGCCAAGATCAAGGTAGCGGCACAGATACGCAGTATTTT.

This chain joins TRBV28 and TRBJ1-2, with D possibly being TRBD1 (5 bases). This CDR3 contains 17 residues. V lost 1 base to trimming and J lost 0 bases, with 15 bases between them. In germline, CDR1 is MDHEN, CDR2 SYDVKM. The CDR3 protein is CASSLLGTGLPNYGYTF. CDR3 DNA sequence: TGTGCCAGCAGTTTATTGGGAACAGGTTTGCCTAACTATGGCTACACCTTC.

The gene calls are TRBV29-1 and TRBJ2-1; tentatively, D is TRBD2 (6 bases). V lost 8 bases and J 4 bases, leaving 21 bases between the germline ends. From germline, CDR1 is SQVTM and CDR2 ANQGSEA. This CDR3 is 15 amino acids long. For the CDR3, the DNA is TGCAGCCTTCCCAATGGGGACTCCCCTTACAATGAGCAGTTCTTC. Protein: CSLPNGDSPYNEQFF.

This clone was picked up one time. The gene calls are TRBV11-2 and TRBJ1-2, with 7 bases identical to TRBD1. The germline V gene encodes CDR1 SGHAT and CDR2 FQNNGV. Unmatched junction bases numbered 5, after V lost 4 bases and J lost 0 bases. This CDR3 is built from 15 residues. The CDR3 spells CASSSRDSANYGYTF. The CDR3 DNA reads as TGTGCCAGCAGCTCCCGGGACAGCGCTAACTATGGCTACACCTTC.

The chain carries TRBV25-1 and TRBJ2-2; D gene uncertain. This CDR3 contains 18 residues. Germline V gene lookup returns CDR1 MGHDK and CDR2 SYGVNS. V was clipped by 3 bases and J by 1 base, with 18 bases between them. CDR3 sequence (DNA): TGTGCCAGCAGTGATCCGGCCAGAACTATATTGAACACCGGGGAGCTGTTTTTT. It yields the protein CASSDPARTILNTGELFF.

The V call is TRBV27, the J call TRBJ1-1; no clear D. The V gene's germline CDR1 is MNHEY and CDR2 SMNVEV (reference sequence). Trimming removed 2 bases at V and 4 bases at J, with 11 bases between. This CDR3 spans 14 amino acids. The CDR3 loop is CASSLDGVGTEAFF. The CDR3 DNA reads as TGTGCCAGCAGTTTAGACGGGGTGGGCACTGAAGCTTTCTTT.

V gene TRBV5-6 combines with J gene TRBJ2-3; D is ambiguous. The germline gives CDR1 SGHDT, CDR2 YYEEEE. The CDR3 is made up of 16 amino acids. V gave up 7 bases and J gave up 6 bases, with 24 bases separating them. The CDR3 sequence is CASFLLTTPGSDTQYF. CDR3 coding DNA: TGTGCCAGCTTCTTACTTACAACTCCAGGATCCGATACGCAGTATTTT.

The chain employs TRBV6-1 and TRBJ2-7, with 9 bases matching TRBD1. The ends lost 10 bases at V and 4 bases at J; junction bases unmatched: 11. The CDR3 extends over 14 amino acids. The V gene's germline CDR1 is MNHNS and CDR2 SASEGT. CDR3 loop: CATTHRGRGYEQYF. CDR3 DNA sequence: TGTGCCACAACTCACAGGGGGCGAGGATACGAGCAGTACTTC.

V gene TRBV27 combines with J gene TRBJ1-5; D is ambiguous. V lost 5 bases to trimming and J lost 0 bases, with 11 bases between them. The germline V gene has CDR1 MNHEY and CDR2 SMNVEV (reference sequence). The CDR3 runs to 15 residues. The CDR3 sequence: CASSPVGFSNQPQHF. The CDR3 nucleotides read TGTGCCAGCAGTCCGGTGGGTTTTAGCAATCAGCCCCAGCATTTT.

The rearrangement joins TRBV27 to TRBJ2-1; D possibly corresponds to TRBD1 (6 bases). V was shortened by 2 bases and J by 8 bases, with 16 bases between the two germline ends. The CDR3 spans 15 residues. Germline loops: CDR1 MNHEY, CDR2 SMNVEV (reference sequence). The CDR3 bases are TGTGCCAGCAGTTTAAAATGGGGGCTAGGAGATGAGCAGTTCTTC. It encodes CASSLKWGLGDEQFF.

This sequence joins TRBV10-3 and TRBJ2-7; no clear D. The CDR3 totals 15 residues. The V end lost 2 bases, the J end lost 5 bases, and 16 bases lay between the germline ends. From germline, CDR1 is ENHRY and CDR2 SYGVKD. DNA of the CDR3: TGTGCCATCAGTGAGGTTTGGCAGGCGAAGGACGAGCAGTACTTC. It translates to CAISEVWQAKDEQYF.

This chain uses TRBV25-1 with TRBJ2-7; the D gene is possibly TRBD1 (6 bases). V was trimmed by 5 bases and J by 3 bases, leaving 8 bases between them. This CDR3 contains 12 residues. CDR1 is MGHDK and CDR2 is SYGVNS in the germline V gene. DNA of the CDR3: TGTGCCAGCAGTAGGGGGAGCTACGAGCAGTACTTC. This translates into CASSRGSYEQYF.

This clone was seen once. The rearrangement links TRBV7-9 to TRBJ2-1; TRBD2 matches 12 bases. The V gene's germline CDR1 is SEHNR and CDR2 FQNEAQ (reference sequence). Trimming at V came to 7 bases and at J to 9 bases, leaving 7 bases not matched to a gene. CDR3 length equals 14 residues. The CDR3 region has the DNA TGTGCCAGCAACGGACTAGCGGGACACGGTGAGCAGTTCTTC. This translates into CASNGLAGHGEQFF. Looking up the rest from reference TRBV7-9 and TRBJ2-1 gives the full variable domain: DTGVSQNPRHKITKRGQNVTFRCDPISEHNRLYWYRQTLGQGPEFLTYFQNEAQLEKSRLLSDRFSAERPKGSFSTLEIQRTEQGDSAMYLCASNGLAGHGEQFFGPGTRLTVL.

J is TRBJ2-2 and V is TRBV4-1, with unresolved D. The CDR3 length is 12 residues. Trimming shortened V by 0 bases and J by 8 bases, and 4 bases separated the two germline ends. The germline V gene encodes CDR1 MGHRA and CDR2 YSYEKL. The CDR3 sequence: CASSQEGGELFF. The DNA for the CDR3 is TGCGCCAGCAGCCAAGAAGGTGGGGAGCTGTTTTTT.